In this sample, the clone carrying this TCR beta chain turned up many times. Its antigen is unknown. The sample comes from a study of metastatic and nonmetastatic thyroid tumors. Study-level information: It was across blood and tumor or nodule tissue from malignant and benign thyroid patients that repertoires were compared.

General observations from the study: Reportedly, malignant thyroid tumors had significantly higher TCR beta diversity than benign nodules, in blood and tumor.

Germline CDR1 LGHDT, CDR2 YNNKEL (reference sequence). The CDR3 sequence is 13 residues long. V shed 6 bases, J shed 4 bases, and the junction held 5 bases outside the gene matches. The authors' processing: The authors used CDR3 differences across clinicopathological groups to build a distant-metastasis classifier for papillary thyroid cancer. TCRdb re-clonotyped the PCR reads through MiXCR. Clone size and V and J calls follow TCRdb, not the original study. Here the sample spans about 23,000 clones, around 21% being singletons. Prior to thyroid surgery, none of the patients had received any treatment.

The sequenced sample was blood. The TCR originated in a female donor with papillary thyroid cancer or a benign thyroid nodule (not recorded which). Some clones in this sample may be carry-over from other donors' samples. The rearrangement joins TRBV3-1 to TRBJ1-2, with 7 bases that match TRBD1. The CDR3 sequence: CASRGQAPYGYTF. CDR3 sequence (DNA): TGTGCCAGCAGAGGACAGGCACCCTATGGCTACACCTTC. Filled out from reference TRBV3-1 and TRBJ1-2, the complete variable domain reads DTAVSQTPKYLVTQMGNDKSIKCEQNLGHDTMYWYKQDSKKFLKIMFSYNNKELIINETVPNRFSPKSPDKAHLNLHINSLELGDSAVYFCASRGQAPYGYTFGSGTRLTVV.